One sample yielded the 4 T cell receptor beta chains listed below, sequenced in a study of a mutant IDH1 vaccine in newly diagnosed glioma. Profiling relied on immunoSEQ multiplex PCR, and the TCRdb table lists in-frame clones only, not all of them. The repertoire holds over 15,000 clones, with roughly 95% as singletons. Sample time point: baseline, week 1 (first vaccination visit). As for treatment: pre-vaccination baseline after standard-of-care therapy. Sequenced here: peripheral blood mononuclear cells (PBMCs), sampled from a glioma patient treated with radiotherapy, temozolomide or both. The receptors here all came from a woman between 18 and 30 years old with glioma. Some clones in this sample may be carry-over from other donors' samples.

This chain uses TRBV28 with TRBJ1-2; the match to TRBD1 covers 7 bases. CDR3 length equals 14 residues. Germline lookup yields CDR1 MDHEN and CDR2 SYDVKM. J lost 4 bases, V lost 5 bases, and 7 bases had no gene match. CDR3 region: CASSEPRQGYGYTF. The CDR3 DNA follows: TGTGCCAGCAGTGAACCCCGACAGGGCTATGGCTACACCTTC.

The rearrangement links TRBV7-9 to TRBJ1-2; 10 bases are shared with TRBD1. Germline V gene sequence: CDR1 SEHNR, CDR2 FQNEAQ (reference sequence). V was pared by 2 bases and J by 4 bases, with 7 bases of the junction left unmatched. The CDR3 sequence is 16 residues long. The CDR3 bases are TGTGCCAGCAGCTTAACGGACAGGGGGTCGAGCTATGGCTACACCTTC. Translated: CASSLTDRGSSYGYTF.

This chain links TRBV7-9 with TRBJ2-5; possibly TRBD2 for D (5 bases). V gave up 1 base and J gave up 7 bases, with 19 bases separating them. Germline V gives CDR1 SEHNR, CDR2 FQNEAQ (reference sequence). The length of the CDR3 is 16 residues. The CDR3 protein is CASSLGTGMIPRTQYF. DNA for the CDR3: TGTGCCAGCAGCTTAGGAACGGGGATGATACCGCGGACCCAGTACTTC.

The rearrangement links TRBV11-2 to TRBJ1-4, with TRBD1 identical over 7 bases. The germline gives CDR1 SGHAT, CDR2 FQNNGV. The CDR3 has 15 amino acids. V gave up 2 bases and J gave up 6 bases; unmatched junction bases: 6. CDR3 nucleotide sequence: TGTGCCAGCAGCTTAAACAGGGGTCTTGATGAAAAACTGTTTTTT. Protein: CASSLNRGLDEKLFF.